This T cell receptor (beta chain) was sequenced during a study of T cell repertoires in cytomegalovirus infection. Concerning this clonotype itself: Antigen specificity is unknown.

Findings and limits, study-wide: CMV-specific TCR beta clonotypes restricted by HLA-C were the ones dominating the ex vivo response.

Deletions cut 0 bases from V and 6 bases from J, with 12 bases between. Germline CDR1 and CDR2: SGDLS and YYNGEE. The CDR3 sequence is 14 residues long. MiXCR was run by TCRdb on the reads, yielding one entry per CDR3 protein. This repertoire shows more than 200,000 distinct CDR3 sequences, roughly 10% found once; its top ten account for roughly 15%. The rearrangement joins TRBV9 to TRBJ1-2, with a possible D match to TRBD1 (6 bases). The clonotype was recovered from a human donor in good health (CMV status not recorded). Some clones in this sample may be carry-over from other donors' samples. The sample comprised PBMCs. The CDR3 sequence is CASSVATQGDGYTF. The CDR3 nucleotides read TGTGCCAGCAGCGTAGCGACACAGGGCGATGGCTACACCTTC.